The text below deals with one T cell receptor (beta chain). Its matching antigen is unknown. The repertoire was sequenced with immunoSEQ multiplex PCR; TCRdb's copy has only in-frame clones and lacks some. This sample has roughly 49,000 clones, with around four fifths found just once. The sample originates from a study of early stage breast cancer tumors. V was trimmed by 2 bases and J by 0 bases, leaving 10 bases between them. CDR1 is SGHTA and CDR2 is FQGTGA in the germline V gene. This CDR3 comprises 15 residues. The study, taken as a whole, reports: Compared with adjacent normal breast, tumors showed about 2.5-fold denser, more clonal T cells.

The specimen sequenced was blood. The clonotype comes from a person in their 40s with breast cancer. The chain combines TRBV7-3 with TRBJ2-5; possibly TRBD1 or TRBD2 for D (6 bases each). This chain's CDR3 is CASSLAGHHQETQYF. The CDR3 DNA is TGTGCCAGCAGCTTAGCGGGACATCACCAAGAGACCCAGTACTTC.